These 20 T cell receptor beta chains share one sample of origin, sequenced in a study of blood T cell repertoires in COVID-19. Profiling relied on immunoSEQ multiplex PCR, and the TCRdb table lists in-frame clones only, not all of them. The sample holds 300,000 to 350,000 clones; over 80% are singletons and the top ten take about 6%. The sample taken for sequencing was peripheral blood. The source is a woman aged 45-60 years with COVID-19, enrolled during active disease.

The chain carries TRBV29-1 and TRBJ2-5; 10 nucleotides line up with TRBD2. This CDR3 is 13 amino acids long. Germline loops: CDR1 SQVTM, CDR2 ANQGSEA. Losses at the gene ends were 5 bases for V and 5 bases for J; bases not matched to a gene: 5. The CDR3, as DNA: TGCAGCGTTCACGCTAGCGGGAGCGAGACCCAGTACTTC. Translation: CSVHASGSETQYF.

This chain links TRBV7-9 with TRBJ1-1, with D possibly being TRBD1 (6 bases). The CDR3 runs to 13 residues. Deletions cut 8 bases from V and 0 bases from J, with 10 bases between. The germline gives CDR1 SEHNR, CDR2 FQNEAQ (reference sequence). The CDR3 DNA reads as TGTGCCAGCTGGGACACCCTGAACACTGAAGCTTTCTTT. Translation gives CASWDTLNTEAFF.

The chain couples TRBV6-4 to TRBJ1-6; TRBD1 might be the D (5 bases). Trimming shortened V by 10 bases and J by 8 bases, and 21 bases separated the two germline ends. Per germline, CDR1 MRHNA and CDR2 SNTAGT. The length of the CDR3 is 15 residues. Here the CDR3 DNA reads TGTGCCACCAAAGAACAGGCCCAAAAGTATTCACCCCTCCACTTT. Its translation: CATKEQAQKYSPLHF.

This rearrangement joins TRBV25-1 to TRBJ1-1; possible D gene TRBD1, 6 bases. The CDR3 is 14 residues long. V was shortened by 5 bases and J by 3 bases, with 13 bases between the two germline ends. CDR1 is MGHDK, CDR2 SYGVNS, per germline. CDR3 loop: CASSSGRGDTEAFF. CDR3 sequence (DNA): TGTGCCAGCAGTTCAGGCAGGGGAGACACTGAAGCTTTCTTT.

The chain uses TRBV19 and TRBJ1-2; TRBD1 aligns across 8 bases. The ends lost 5 bases at V and 3 bases at J; junction bases unmatched: 8. This CDR3 spans 15 amino acids. The germline V gene has CDR1 LNHDA and CDR2 SQIVND (reference sequence). The CDR3 is CASSVPGQGHYGYTF. The DNA for the CDR3 is TGTGCCAGTAGTGTTCCAGGACAGGGTCACTATGGCTACACCTTC.

This sequence joins TRBV3-1 (or the pseudogene TRBV3-2) and TRBJ2-2; D is perhaps TRBD2 (5 bases). V lost 8 bases and J 5 bases, leaving 12 bases between the germline ends. CDR3 length: 13 residues. Germline CDR1 is LGHDT and CDR2 is YNNKEL (reference sequence). The CDR3 region has the DNA TGTGCCAGCCGACGAGCGGTTACCGGGGAGCTGTTTTTT. Encoded protein: CASRRAVTGELFF.

This clone was observed a single time. This chain connects TRBV24-1 to TRBJ1-2; 8 bases are shared with TRBD1. This CDR3 is 14 amino acids long. CDR1 is KGHDR, CDR2 SFDVKD, per germline. V lost 5 bases and J lost 0; bases outside the gene matches: 1. The CDR3 loop reads CATSGTGTNYGYTF. The CDR3 DNA is TGTGCCACCAGTGGGACAGGGACTAACTATGGCTACACCTTC.

This clone has a single count. This rearrangement joins TRBV18 to TRBJ2-7; tentative D call: TRBD1 (6 bases). CDR3 length equals 13 residues. With 2 bases removed from V and 4 bases from J, the gap between germline ends came to 9 bases. Germline V lookup: CDR1 KGHSH, CDR2 LQKENI. The CDR3 DNA follows: TGTGCCAGCTCACCAACAACAGGGTACGAGCAGTACTTC. Protein product: CASSPTTGYEQYF.

V and J are TRBV19 and TRBJ2-7; a possible D gene is TRBD2 (6 bases). The V end lost 3 bases, the J end lost 3 bases, and 21 bases lay between the germline ends. Germline V gives CDR1 LNHDA, CDR2 SQIVND (reference sequence). This CDR3 has 17 residues. The CDR3 DNA sequence: TGTGCCAGTAGTATTAGACATTCCCCACCCGGGGGCTACGAGCAGTACTTC. Its protein product is CASSIRHSPPGGYEQYF. Supplemented by reference TRBV19 and TRBJ2-7, the full variable domain reads DGGITQSPKYLFRKEGQNVTLSCEQNLNHDAMYWYRQDPGQGLRLIYYSQIVNDFQKGDIAEGYSVSREKKESFPLTVTSAQKNPTAFYLCASSIRHSPPGGYEQYFGPGTRLTVT.

The chain carries TRBV30 and TRBJ1-1; D ambiguous. Germline assignment: CDR1 GTSNPN and CDR2 SVGIG (reference sequence). Trimming took off 3 bases at V and 1 base at J, with 15 bases between the two ends. The CDR3 extends over 15 amino acids. This CDR3 is CAWRRVGLPNTEAFF. The CDR3 DNA is TGTGCCTGGAGGCGAGTTGGACTGCCGAACACTGAAGCTTTCTTT.

This chain joins TRBV5-1 and TRBJ1-5; D may be TRBD1 (5 bases). Trimming left V 3 bases short and J 3 bases short, with 19 bases between. This CDR3 contains 17 residues. The germline CDR1 and CDR2 sequences are SGHRS and YFSETQ. The CDR3 DNA follows: TGCGCCAGCAGCTCTTTTCGGGGGACCCGGGCCAATCAGCCCCAGCATTTT. Amino acids: CASSSFRGTRANQPQHF.

The chain uses TRBV13 and TRBJ1-5; D call uncertain. Trimming left V 0 bases short and J 2 bases short, with 8 bases between. Per the germline V gene, CDR1 is PRHDT and CDR2 is FYEKMQ (reference sequence). This CDR3 is built from 15 residues. The CDR3 DNA reads as TGTGCCAGCAGCTTAGGGCAGGCTCGCAATCAGCCCCAGCATTTT. This gives the protein CASSLGQARNQPQHF.

V usage is TRBV6-5 and J usage is TRBJ2-6; perhaps TRBD1 as D (5 bases). The CDR3 spans 15 residues. The V gene's germline CDR1 is MNHEY and CDR2 SVGAGI. V gave up 8 bases and J gave up 7 bases, with 18 bases separating them. CDR3 region: CASQGTGLGANVLTF. CDR3 nucleotide sequence: TGTGCCAGCCAAGGAACAGGTTTAGGTGCCAACGTCCTGACTTTC.

This sequence joins TRBV11-2 and TRBJ2-1; 14 bases are shared with TRBD2. The CDR3 is 17 residues long. V shed 8 bases and J 4 bases; nucleotides not matched to a gene: 10. Germline CDR1 and CDR2: SGHAT and FQNNGV. CDR3 in DNA: TGTGCCAGCTCTTCGGGACTAGCGGGAGTTTCTTACAATGAGCAGTTCTTC. Translated, it gives CASSSGLAGVSYNEQFF.

This chain connects TRBV5-4 to TRBJ2-3, with D tentatively TRBD1 (6 bases). V dropped 4 bases and J dropped 4 bases, with 16 bases sitting between them. Germline V gives CDR1 SGHNT, CDR2 YYREEE (reference sequence). The CDR3 covers 15 residues. This CDR3 reads CASSIGQTPSDTQYF. The CDR3 nucleotides are TGTGCCAGCAGCATCGGACAGACGCCCTCAGATACGCAGTATTTT.

This chain links TRBV5-1 with TRBJ2-3; D is undetermined. Deletions cut 0 bases from V and 0 bases from J, with 5 bases between. Germline V CDR1 and CDR2: SGHRS, YFSETQ. This CDR3 is 14 amino acids long. CDR3 DNA: TGCGCCAGCAGCTTGGGAGGAAGCACAGATACGCAGTATTTT. It encodes CASSLGGSTDTQYF.

J is TRBJ2-3 and V is TRBV7-2, with TRBD1 matching 7 bases. The germline CDR1 and CDR2 sequences are SGHTA and FQGNSA. The trim removed 6 bases at V and 2 bases at J, leaving 5 bases unmatched. The CDR3 sequence is 14 residues long. The DNA for the CDR3 is TGTGCCAGCAGATCCGGGACAGTCACAGATACGCAGTATTTT. This translates into CASRSGTVTDTQYF.

The chain carries TRBV7-9 and TRBJ1-1; 8 bases are shared with TRBD1. With V trimmed by 1 base and J by 1 base, 2 bases remained unmatched. The CDR3 sequence is 15 residues long. The germline V gene encodes CDR1 SEHNR and CDR2 FQNEAQ (reference sequence). For the CDR3, the DNA is TGTGCCAGCAGCTTAGTAGGACAGGGGAACACTGAAGCTTTCTTT. Protein product: CASSLVGQGNTEAFF. The variable domain in full, with the rest retrieved from reference TRBV7-9 and TRBJ1-1, is DTGVSQNPRHKITKRGQNVTFRCDPISEHNRLYWYRQTLGQGPEFLTYFQNEAQLEKSRLLSDRFSAERPKGSFSTLEIQRTEQGDSAMYLCASSLVGQGNTEAFFGQGTRLTVV.

This clone was seen just once. The V gene is TRBV19, the J gene TRBJ1-3, with D unresolved. With 7 bases removed from V and 2 bases from J, the gap between germline ends came to 12 bases. The CDR3 loop spans 14 amino acids. Germline CDR1 and CDR2: LNHDA and SQIVND (reference sequence). CDR3 region: CASTTGSTGNTIYF. CDR3 nucleotide sequence: TGTGCCAGTACGACCGGGTCTACTGGAAACACCATATATTTT.

This clone was picked up a small number of times. An end of the junction does not agree with germline; a read error may underlie this. V and J are TRBV13 and TRBJ1-1; D remains ambiguous. Germline V gives CDR1 PRHDT, CDR2 FYEKMQ (reference sequence). The CDR3 sequence is 13 residues long. The CDR3 region has the DNA TGTGCCAGTAGCTTCGCAGAGAACACTGAAGCTTTCTTT. Encoded protein: CASSFAENTEAFF.